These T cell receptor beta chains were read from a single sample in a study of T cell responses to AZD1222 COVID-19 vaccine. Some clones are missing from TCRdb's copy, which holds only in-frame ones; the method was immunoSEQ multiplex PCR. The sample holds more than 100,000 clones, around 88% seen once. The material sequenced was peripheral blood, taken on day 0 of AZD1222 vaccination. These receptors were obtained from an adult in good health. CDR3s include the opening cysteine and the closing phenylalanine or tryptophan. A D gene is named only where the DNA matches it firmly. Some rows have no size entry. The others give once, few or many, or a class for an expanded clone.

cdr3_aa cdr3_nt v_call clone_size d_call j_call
CASSQDQDEKLFF TGTGCCAGCAGCCAAGATCAGGATGAAAAACTGTTTTTT TRBV3-1/TRBV3-2 NA NA TRBJ1-4
CASSIGTRIWGDNEQFF TGTGCCAGTAGTATAGGGACTAGAATATGGGGGGACAATGAGCAGTTCTTC TRBV19 NA TRBD2 TRBJ2-1
CSVRTGGLNIQYF TGCAGCGTCAGGACAGGGGGATTAAACATTCAGTACTTC TRBV29-1 few TRBD1 TRBJ2-4
CASSYNLLAASYEQYF TGTGCCAGCAGTTACAATCTCCTAGCGGCGTCCTACGAGCAGTACTTC TRBV6-2/TRBV6-3 NA TRBD2 TRBJ2-7
CASSYYRDWDDYGYTF TGTGCCAGCAGTTACTACAGGGATTGGGATGACTATGGCTACACCTTC TRBV6-5 NA NA TRBJ1-2
CASNSGANVLTF TGTGCCAGCAACTCTGGGGCCAACGTCCTGACTTTC TRBV6-6 NA NA TRBJ2-6
CASSLQAGQLLSYEQYF TGTGCCAGCAGCTTACAAGCAGGACAGCTCCTTTCTTACGAGCAGTACTTC TRBV7-9 once NA TRBJ2-7
CASSSSGEADEQFF TGTGCCAGCAGTTCTAGCGGGGAGGCCGATGAGCAGTTCTTC TRBV6-5 NA TRBD2 TRBJ2-1
CATKEGANQPQHF TGTGCCACCAAGGAGGGGGCTAATCAGCCCCAGCATTTT TRBV10-3 few TRBD1 TRBJ1-5
CASMRSGVMNTEAFF TGTGCCAGCATGCGGTCTGGGGTCATGAACACTGAAGCTTTCTTT TRBV6-5 NA NA TRBJ1-1
CSVTGGASSYEQYF TGCAGCGTCACAGGGGGGGCCTCATCCTACGAGCAGTACTTC TRBV29-1 few NA TRBJ2-7
CASSYRPRDEQYF TGTGCCAGCAGCTACAGGCCCCGGGACGAGCAGTACTTC TRBV5-4 NA NA TRBJ2-7
CASSEGQGNYNEQFF TGTGCCAGCAGCGAAGGACAGGGGAACTACAATGAGCAGTTCTTC TRBV7-9 once TRBD1 TRBJ2-1
CASSTGLAGVRETQYF TGTGCCAGCAGTACGGGACTAGCGGGGGTTAGAGAGACCCAGTACTTC TRBV2 NA TRBD2 TRBJ2-5
CASSSLPSGGGTDTQYF TGTGCCAGCAGCTCTCTACCTAGCGGGGGGGGCACAGATACGCAGTATTTT TRBV7-6 NA TRBD2 TRBJ2-3
CASSPGETQYF TGCGCCAGCAGCCCCGGCGAGACCCAGTACTTC TRBV5-1 NA NA TRBJ2-5
CASSPGVLGETQYF TGCGCCAGCAGCCCTGGGGTTCTGGGAGAGACCCAGTACTTC TRBV5-1 NA NA TRBJ2-5
CASSSDGSPLHF TGTGCCAGCTCGTCAGACGGGTCACCCCTCCACTTT TRBV18 few NA TRBJ1-6
CASSFVQGASEQYF TGTGCCAGCAGTTTTGTTCAGGGGGCGAGTGAGCAGTACTTC TRBV27 NA TRBD1 TRBJ2-7
CAISLGGQGGRRAEAFF TGTGCCATCAGTTTGGGGGGACAGGGGGGACGTCGGGCTGAAGCTTTCTTT TRBV10-3 NA TRBD1 TRBJ1-1
CASSVQDTDTQYF TGTGCCAGCAGTGTACAAGACACAGATACGCAGTATTTT TRBV6-2/TRBV6-3 NA NA TRBJ2-3
CASGLSSNYGYTF TGTGCCAGTGGCCTATCGTCCAACTATGGCTACACCTTC TRBV19 NA NA TRBJ1-2
CASSFSSDVPVAFF TGTGCCAGCAGCTTCTCCAGTGATGTTCCGGTCGCTTTCTTT TRBV7-9 NA NA TRBJ1-1
CSVGPLGEHTDTQYF TGCAGCGTTGGGCCCCTAGGAGAACACACAGATACGCAGTATTTT TRBV29-1 NA NA TRBJ2-3
CASSLAGSSTYNEQFF TGTGCCAGCAGCTTAGCAGGCTCCTCCACTTACAATGAGCAGTTCTTC TRBV7-8 NA NA TRBJ2-1
CASSPPNIVQNEKLFF TGTGCCAGCTCGCCCCCTAACATCGTGCAAAATGAAAAACTGTTTTTT TRBV18 NA NA TRBJ1-4
CASSENPNYGYTF TGCGCCAGCAGCGAGAACCCAAACTATGGCTACACCTTC TRBV5-1 NA NA TRBJ1-2
CASGSGTSGVETQYF TGCGCCAGCGGCTCCGGGACTAGCGGGGTGGAGACCCAGTACTTC TRBV5-1 NA TRBD2 TRBJ2-5
CASSLGQGVANEKLFF TGTGCCAGCAGCTTAGGACAGGGGGTCGCTAATGAAAAACTGTTTTTT TRBV11-2 once TRBD1 TRBJ1-4
CASSPGGQMNTEAFF TGTGCCAGTAGCCCAGGAGGACAGATGAACACTGAAGCTTTCTTT TRBV19 NA NA TRBJ1-1
CASCPVRTAGIQYF TGTGCCAGCTGTCCGGTCCGGACGGCCGGCATTCAGTACTTC TRBV6-5 NA NA TRBJ2-4
CASSYLRGGNQPQHF TGTGCCAGCAGTTACCTCCGGGGGGGCAATCAGCCCCAGCATTTT TRBV6-6 NA NA TRBJ1-5
CASSLAGGESYEQYF TGTGCCAGCAGCTTAGCGGGAGGGGAGTCCTACGAGCAGTACTTC TRBV11-1 NA TRBD2 TRBJ2-7
CASSPGADTQYF TGTGCCAGCAGCCCAGGGGCAGATACGCAGTATTTT TRBV7-9 NA NA TRBJ2-3
CASSQGQGENQPQHF TGTGCCAGCAGCCAAGGACAGGGGGAAAATCAGCCCCAGCATTTT TRBV7-9 NA TRBD1 TRBJ1-5
CASRDTGKFSGNTIYF TGTGCCAGCAGAGATACAGGGAAATTCTCTGGAAACACCATATATTTT TRBV2 NA NA TRBJ1-3
CASAAGYTGELFF TGTGCCAGCGCTGCGGGCTACACCGGGGAGCTGTTTTTT TRBV11-2 NA NA TRBJ2-2
CASSQDRQYEQYF TGTGCCAGCAGCCAAGATAGGCAGTACGAGCAGTACTTC TRBV3-1/TRBV3-2 NA NA TRBJ2-7
CSASSRGPLNTEAFF TGCAGTGCTAGTTCCAGGGGACCCTTGAACACTGAAGCTTTCTTT TRBV20-1 NA NA TRBJ1-1
CSVAHSNYGYTF TGCAGCGTTGCGCACTCTAACTATGGCTACACCTTC TRBV29-1 NA NA TRBJ1-2
CASSLSETGGVMAFF TGTGCCAGCAGCTTATCCGAGACAGGGGGTGTCATGGCTTTCTTT TRBV11-1 NA TRBD1 TRBJ1-1
CASGLEPMNTEAFF TGTGCTAGTGGTTTGGAACCCATGAACACTGAAGCTTTCTTT TRBV12-5 NA NA TRBJ1-1
CASSLALLSGGYTF TGTGCCAGCAGCTTAGCGCTTCTAAGCGGCGGCTACACCTTC TRBV7-8 NA NA TRBJ1-2
CASSIRDRVPGELFF TGTGCCAGCAGCATCCGGGACAGGGTTCCCGGGGAGCTGTTTTTT TRBV3-1/TRBV3-2 NA TRBD1 TRBJ2-2
CASKRQDTEAFF TGTGCCAGCAAGCGCCAGGACACTGAAGCTTTCTTT TRBV27 once NA TRBJ1-1
CASSEKQNTEAFF TGTGCCAGCAGTGAAAAGCAGAACACTGAAGCTTTCTTT TRBV6-1 NA NA TRBJ1-1
CASSLRDYNNEQFF TGCGCCAGCAGCCTCCGGGACTATAACAATGAGCAGTTCTTC TRBV5-1 NA TRBD2 TRBJ2-1
CASSIRENQPQHF TGTGCCAGTAGTATCAGGGAAAATCAGCCCCAGCATTTT TRBV19 NA NA TRBJ1-5
CASSWGGREGVETQYF TGTGCCAGTAGTTGGGGGGGGCGAGAAGGAGTAGAGACCCAGTACTTC TRBV19 NA NA TRBJ2-5
CASNPPSANYGYTF TGTGCCAGTAACCCCCCCTCGGCTAACTATGGCTACACCTTC TRBV19 few NA TRBJ1-2
CASSLFGTGEFGTEAFF TGCGCCAGCAGCTTGTTTGGGACAGGGGAGTTCGGGACTGAAGCTTTCTTT TRBV5-1 few TRBD1 TRBJ1-1
CASSLAGGGQETQYF TGTGCCAGCAGCTTAGCAGGGGGGGGGCAAGAGACCCAGTACTTC TRBV7-6 NA NA TRBJ2-5